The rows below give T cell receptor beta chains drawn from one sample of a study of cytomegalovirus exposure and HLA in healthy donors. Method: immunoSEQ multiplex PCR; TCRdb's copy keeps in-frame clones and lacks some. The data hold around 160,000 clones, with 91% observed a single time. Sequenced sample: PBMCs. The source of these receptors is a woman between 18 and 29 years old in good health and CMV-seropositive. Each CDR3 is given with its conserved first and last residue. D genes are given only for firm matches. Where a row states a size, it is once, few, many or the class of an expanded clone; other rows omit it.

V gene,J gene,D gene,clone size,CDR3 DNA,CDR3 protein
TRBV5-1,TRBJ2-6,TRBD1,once,TGCGCCAGCAGCTCGGCCGGGACAGGGTACTCTGGGGCCAACGTCCTGACTTTC,CASSSAGTGYSGANVLTF
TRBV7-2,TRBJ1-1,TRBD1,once,TGTGCCAGCAGCTTAGACGGGACAGGGACCTTCACTGAAGCTTTCTTT,CASSLDGTGTFTEAFF
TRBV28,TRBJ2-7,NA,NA,TGTGCCACCACGGGGTATACCTACGAGCAGTACTTC,CATTGYTYEQYF
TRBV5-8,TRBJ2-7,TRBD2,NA,TGTGCCAGCAGCTTACCTAGCGGAGGATTCTACGAGCAGTACTTC,CASSLPSGGFYEQYF
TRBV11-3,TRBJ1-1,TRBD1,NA,TGTGCCAGCAGCCCAGGTGACAGGGGTGAAGCTTTCTTT,CASSPGDRGEAFF
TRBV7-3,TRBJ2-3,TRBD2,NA,TGTGCCAGCAGCTTAGAAGGACTAGTCCTTCCTAGCACAGATACGCAGTATTTT,CASSLEGLVLPSTDTQYF
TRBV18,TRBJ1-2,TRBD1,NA,TGTGCCAGCTCACCGGACAGGGTTGTTGAGGGTGGCTACACCTTC,CASSPDRVVEGGYTF
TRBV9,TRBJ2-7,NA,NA,TGTGCCAGCAGCTCTCTCGACTCCCAGAGGCAGTACTTC,CASSSLDSQRQYF
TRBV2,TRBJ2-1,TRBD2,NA,TGTGCCAGCATTTGGACTAGCGGCGACAATGAGCAGTTCTTC,CASIWTSGDNEQFF
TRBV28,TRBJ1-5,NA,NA,TGTGCCAGCAGTCTCAGATCCCGACGGGAGCCCCAGCATTTT,CASSLRSRREPQHF
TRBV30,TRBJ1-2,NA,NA,TGTGCCTGGACCCCCACAGGGAATCATAACTATGGCTACACCTTC,CAWTPTGNHNYGYTF
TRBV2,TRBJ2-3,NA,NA,TGTGCCAGCAGTGAAGCGGGGCAGACAGATACGCAGTATTTT,CASSEAGQTDTQYF
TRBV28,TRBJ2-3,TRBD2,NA,TGTGCCAGCAGACACTTAGCGGGGTCCACAGATACGCAGTATTTT,CASRHLAGSTDTQYF
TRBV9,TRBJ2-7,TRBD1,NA,TGTGCCAGCAGCTCCCGGGACAGCTCCTACGAGCAGTACTTC,CASSSRDSSYEQYF
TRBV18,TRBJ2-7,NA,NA,TGTGCCAGCTCACCCCTCCGGGCCGACCGGGGGTACGAGCAGTACTTC,CASSPLRADRGYEQYF
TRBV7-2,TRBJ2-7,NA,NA,TGTGCCAGCAGCCTTACCTACGAGCAGTACTTC,CASSLTYEQYF
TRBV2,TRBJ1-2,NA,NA,TGTGCCAGCAGAATGGACAGCCTCTATGGCTACACCTTC,CASRMDSLYGYTF
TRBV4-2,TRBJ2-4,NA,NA,TGTGCCAGCAGCCAAGGGGTGGGGGCCGGGAGGCACATTCAGTACTTC,CASSQGVGAGRHIQYF
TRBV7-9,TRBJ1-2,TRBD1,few,TGTGCCAGCAGCACCTACCGACAGGGCTATGGCTACACCTTC,CASSTYRQGYGYTF
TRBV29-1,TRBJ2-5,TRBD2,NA,TGCAGCGTTGAAGAATCCCTAGCGGGAGGGAAGGGCGGAGAGACCCAGTACTTC,CSVEESLAGGKGGETQYF
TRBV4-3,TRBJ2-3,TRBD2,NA,TGCGCCAGCGCCAGAGGGACTAGCGGCCGCACAGATACGCAGTATTTT,CASARGTSGRTDTQYF
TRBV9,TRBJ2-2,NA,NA,TGTGCCAGCAGCGTAGAACGGCGGGGGGAGCTGTTTTTT,CASSVERRGELFF
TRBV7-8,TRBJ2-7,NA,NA,TGTGCCAGCAGCTTAGGCCTAGCGCCGACTACCTACGAGCAGTACTTC,CASSLGLAPTTYEQYF
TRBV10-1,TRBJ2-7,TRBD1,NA,TGCGCCAGCAGTAGGGACAGGGGCTACGAGCAGTACTTC,CASSRDRGYEQYF
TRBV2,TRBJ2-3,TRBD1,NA,TGTGCCAGCAGTGGCCGGGACAGAGGCACAGATACGCAGTATTTT,CASSGRDRGTDTQYF
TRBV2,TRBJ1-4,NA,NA,TGTGCCAGCAGTGAACCTGCTGAGGTCCCTAATGAAAAACTGTTTTTT,CASSEPAEVPNEKLFF
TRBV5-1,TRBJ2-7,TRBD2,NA,TGCGCCAGCAGCTTGTTGGGACTAGCGGACTACGAGCAGTACTTC,CASSLLGLADYEQYF
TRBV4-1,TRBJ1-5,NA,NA,TGCGCCAGCAGCCGGAGCGGGGGAAATCAGCCCCAGCATTTT,CASSRSGGNQPQHF
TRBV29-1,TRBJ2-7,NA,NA,TGCAGCGTACAACAAGGGGTCTACGAGCAGTACTTC,CSVQQGVYEQYF
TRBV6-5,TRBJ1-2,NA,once,TGTGCCAGCAGTCGTGGACAGACCTATGGCTACACCTTC,CASSRGQTYGYTF
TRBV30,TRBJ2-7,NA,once,TGTGCCTGGATGAGCGATCAGGGACACTTCTCCTACGAGCAGTACTTC,CAWMSDQGHFSYEQYF
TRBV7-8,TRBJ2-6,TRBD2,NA,TGTGCCAGCAGCCCGCGGGAGTCAGGGGCCAACGTCCTGACTTTC,CASSPRESGANVLTF
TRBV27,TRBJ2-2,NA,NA,TGTGCCAGCAGCGCTTACAGGGACCGGGAGCTGTTTTTT,CASSAYRDRELFF
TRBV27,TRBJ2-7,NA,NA,TGTGCCAGCAGCTCTTTTACAGGGTACGAGCAGTACTTC,CASSSFTGYEQYF
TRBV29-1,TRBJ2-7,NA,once,TGCAGCTATATGGAGGGCTCGTTCCCCGAGCAGTACTTC,CSYMEGSFPEQYF
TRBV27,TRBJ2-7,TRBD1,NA,TGTGCCAGCAGCGTCGGGACAGGGTTCTCCTACGAGCAGTACTTC,CASSVGTGFSYEQYF
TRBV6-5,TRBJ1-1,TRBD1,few,TGTGCCAGCAGTAGACAGGGGGCCCTGAACACTGAAGCTTTCTTT,CASSRQGALNTEAFF
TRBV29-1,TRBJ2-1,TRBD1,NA,TGCAGCGCCTCCGGGACAGGGAGCTACAATGAGCAGTTCTTC,CSASGTGSYNEQFF
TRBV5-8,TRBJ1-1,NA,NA,TGTGCCAGCAGCTTGGATGGGGGGTTCACTGAAGCTTTCTTT,CASSLDGGFTEAFF
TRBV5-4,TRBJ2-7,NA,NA,TGTGCCAGCAGCCGCCCAATAGGACATGTCTACGAGCAGTACTTC,CASSRPIGHVYEQYF
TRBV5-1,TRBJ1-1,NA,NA,TGCGCCAGCAGCGGGGGAGGGTTGAACACTGAAGCTTTCTTT,CASSGGGLNTEAFF
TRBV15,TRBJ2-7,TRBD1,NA,TGTGCCACCAGCAGACCGGGACAGGGGACAAACGAGCAGTACTTC,CATSRPGQGTNEQYF
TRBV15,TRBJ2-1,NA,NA,TGTGCCACCAGCAGAGGGAGGGGAATGGGCAATGAGCAGTTCTTC,CATSRGRGMGNEQFF
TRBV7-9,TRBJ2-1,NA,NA,TGTGCCAGCAGCCGCCCTAGGTTAGGGGTCCATGAGCAGTTCTTC,CASSRPRLGVHEQFF
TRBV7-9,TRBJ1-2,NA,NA,TGTGCCAGCAGCTTTAGCTATGGCTACACCTTC,CASSFSYGYTF